Following are 8 T cell receptor beta chains from one sample sequenced in a study of OX40 agonist ivuxolimab in advanced cancers. Generated by immunoSEQ multiplex PCR, the TCRdb table keeps only in-frame clones and is missing some. The sample carries 78,000 or so clones, more than 90% recorded once. The sequencing used CD4+ or CD8+ T cells sorted from blood, collected in a trial of the OX40 agonist ivuxolimab. These receptors were taken from an adult with an advanced solid tumor such as melanoma, head and neck, liver or kidney cancer.

This chain uses TRBV13 with TRBJ2-7, with 7 bases aligning to TRBD1. The germline CDR1 and CDR2 sequences are PRHDT and FYEKMQ (reference sequence). Trimming took 2 bases from V and 2 from J; bases not matched to a gene: 9. This CDR3 comprises 16 residues. In DNA, the CDR3 is TGTGCCAGCAGCTTACGAACGACAGGGTATCCCTACGAGCAGTACTTC. Translation: CASSLRTTGYPYEQYF.

V and J are TRBV9 and TRBJ2-2; D gene uncertain. In germline, CDR1 is SGDLS, CDR2 YYNGEE. The germline V and J ends were trimmed by 0 bases and 3 bases, with 3 bases remaining between them. The CDR3 runs to 13 residues. The CDR3: CASSVGDTGELFF. Here the CDR3 DNA reads TGTGCCAGCAGCGTAGGGGACACCGGGGAGCTGTTTTTT.

This rearrangement joins TRBV6-5 to TRBJ2-1; D is unresolved. This CDR3 contains 11 residues. Germline V gene lookup returns CDR1 MNHEY and CDR2 SVGAGI. V shed 6 bases and J shed 10 bases, with 10 bases lying between them. The CDR3 bases are TGTGCCAGCAGCTACGGGTCGGAGCAGTTCTTC. This codes for CASSYGSEQFF.

The count of this clone is one. The rearrangement links TRBV5-6 to TRBJ1-2, with D maybe TRBD1 (5 bases). The CDR3 is 14 residues long. Trimming shortened V by 6 bases and J by 4 bases, and 16 bases separated the two germline ends. Germline V gene sequence: CDR1 SGHDT, CDR2 YYEEEE. The CDR3 is CASISLSGAYGYTF. The CDR3 nucleotides read TGTGCCAGCATCTCCCTGAGCGGGGCCTATGGCTACACCTTC.

The rearrangement links TRBV6-1 to TRBJ2-5; perhaps TRBD2 as D (6 bases). V lost 7 bases and J lost 2, with 17 bases in between. The germline CDR1 and CDR2 sequences are MNHNS and SASEGT. The CDR3 is 15 amino acids. The CDR3 DNA reads TGTGCCAGCATAAGGGTAGCGGTCATACAAGAGACCCAGTACTTC. Protein sequence: CASIRVAVIQETQYF.

The CDR3 region is CASNRDRGRLNEQFF. DNA of the CDR3: TGTGCCAGCAACAGAGACAGGGGGCGGCTCAATGAGCAGTTCTTC. V is TRBV7-9 and J is TRBJ2-1, with 10 positions matching TRBD1. There are 15 residues in the CDR3. Germline CDR1 and CDR2: SEHNR and FQNEAQ (reference sequence). J was trimmed by 6 bases and V by 7 bases; bases with no gene match: 9.

This clone was counted a single time. The chain carries TRBV29-1 and TRBJ2-3, with D tentatively TRBD1 (6 bases). From germline, CDR1 is SQVTM and CDR2 ANQGSEA. Trimming took off 6 bases at V and 1 base at J, with 17 bases between the two ends. This CDR3 has 15 amino acids. CDR3 loop: CSVTPTGEGTDTQYF. CDR3 nucleotide sequence: TGCAGCGTCACACCGACAGGTGAGGGCACAGATACGCAGTATTTT.

V gene TRBV11-2 combines with J gene TRBJ2-2; 8 nucleotides line up with TRBD2. The trim removed 8 bases at V and 6 bases at J, leaving 5 bases unmatched. This CDR3 has 13 amino acids. The germline V gene has CDR1 SGHAT and CDR2 FQNNGV. CDR3 residues: CASDRGGSGELFF. DNA for the CDR3: TGTGCCAGCGACCGGGGGGGCTCCGGGGAGCTGTTTTTT.